Shown below are 14 T cell receptor beta chains from a single sample sequenced in a study of T cells in Graves' hyperthyroidism and ophthalmopathy. Amplified TCR beta CDR3 regions derived from RNA transcripts. RT-PCR in the first round (using the HTBI primer set) targeted the TCR CDR3. TCRdb fed the multiplex PCR reads into MiXCR, producing one record per CDR3 protein. The sample records about 270,000 distinct CDR3 sequences, about 20% being singletons. Source material: blood. Receptors originate from a man aged 25 to 45 with Graves' ophthalmopathy.

This clonotype was seen ten or more times. The genes are TRBV24-1 and TRBJ2-1, with D possibly being TRBD2 (5 bases). CDR1 is KGHDR and CDR2 is SFDVKD in the germline V gene. The CDR3 is 17 residues long. V was clipped by 5 bases and J by 2 bases, with 18 bases between them. CDR3 DNA sequence: TGTGCCACCAGTGCCGTTGGGGAAGCGGCGGCCTACAATGAGCAGTTCTTC. Translation gives CATSAVGEAAAYNEQFF.

The gene calls are TRBV5-5 and TRBJ2-3; TRBD1 aligns across 9 bases. Germline CDR1 SGHKS, CDR2 YYEKEE (reference sequence). The length of the CDR3 is 16 residues. V lost 4 bases and J lost 5; bases outside the gene matches: 11. Here the CDR3 reads CASSTGWGTGRDTQYF. CDR3 nucleotides: TGTGCCAGCAGCACCGGTTGGGGGACAGGGCGAGATACGCAGTATTTT.

This clonotype was detected many times. The chain carries TRBV28 and TRBJ1-3; no clear D. Deletions cut 6 bases from V and 0 bases from J, with 18 bases between. This CDR3 comprises 17 residues. Germline V CDR1 and CDR2: MDHEN, SYDVKM. CDR3 protein: CASSPTSGGVSGNTIYF. CDR3 nucleotides: TGTGCCAGCAGCCCCACATCGGGCGGAGTCTCTGGAAACACCATATATTTT.

V is TRBV29-1 and J is TRBJ2-5, with 12 bases identical to TRBD2. With V trimmed by 6 bases and J by 13 bases, 9 bases remained unmatched. Germline V gives CDR1 SQVTM, CDR2 ANQGSEA. The CDR3 extends over 12 amino acids. The CDR3 DNA reads TGCAGCGTCTCTGGGACTAGCGGGCGATTGTACTTC. Translating gives CSVSGTSGRLYF.

This clonotype showed up just a few times. The rearrangement joins TRBV4-1 to TRBJ2-2, with 7 bases fitting TRBD1. This CDR3 is 15 amino acids long. V trimming: 1 base; J trimming: 5 bases; junction bases outside the gene matches: 4. Germline values: CDR1 MGHRA, CDR2 YSYEKL. This CDR3 is CASSQVGGLTGELFF. The CDR3 bases are TGCGCCAGCAGCCAAGTAGGGGGCCTGACCGGGGAGCTGTTTTTT.

This clonotype has ten or more counts. CDR3 in amino acids: CSARVWGAGDTQYF. For the CDR3, the DNA is TGCAGTGCTAGAGTCTGGGGGGCTGGAGATACGCAGTATTTT. The chain uses TRBV20-1 and TRBJ2-3; either TRBD1 or TRBD2 may supply D (6 bases each). The germline gives CDR1 DFQATT, CDR2 SNEGSKA (reference sequence). The V end was cut by 1 base, the J end by 5 bases, with 13 bases between. The CDR3 is 14 residues long.

The table lists this clonotype with many counts. This rearrangement joins TRBV7-9 to TRBJ2-1; tentative D call: TRBD2 (5 bases). Trimming left V 5 bases short and J 8 bases short, with 13 bases between. The CDR3 covers 13 residues. Germline V lookup: CDR1 SEHNR, CDR2 FQNEAQ (reference sequence). Written as DNA, the CDR3 is TGTGCCAGCAGCCGAGGGCTAGCCGATGAGCAGTTCTTC. It is translated as CASSRGLADEQFF.

The chain carries TRBV5-5 and TRBJ2-1; TRBD2 matches 10 bases. Trimming removed 5 bases from V and 5 bases from J; junction bases left unmatched: 7. The CDR3 runs to 15 residues. The germline CDR1 and CDR2 sequences are SGHKS and YYEKEE (reference sequence). DNA for the CDR3: TGTGCCAGCAGGCCCCGGACTAGCGGAGACAATGAGCAGTTCTTC. It translates to CASRPRTSGDNEQFF.

This clonotype was found many times. One end of the junction fails to match germline, which may point to a read error. The genes are TRBV3-1 and TRBJ2-7; no reliable D call. The CDR3 spans 12 residues. Looked up from germline, CDR1 is LGHDT and CDR2 is YNNKEL (reference sequence). As DNA, the CDR3 is TGTGCCAGCAGCCAAGGTGGCTACGGGCAGTACTTC. Its translation is CASSQGGYGQYF.

This clonotype was seen ten or more times. The V gene is TRBV7-2, the J gene TRBJ2-2, with D tentatively TRBD2 (5 bases). Germline lookup yields CDR1 SGHTA and CDR2 FQGNSA. V gave up 6 bases and J gave up 4 bases, with 15 bases separating them. The CDR3 loop spans 15 amino acids. CDR3 sequence: CASSPGLRTTGELFF. Here the CDR3 DNA reads TGTGCCAGCAGTCCAGGACTGAGAACCACCGGGGAGCTGTTTTTT.

A few counts support this clonotype. The chain uses TRBV5-1 and TRBJ2-2; D tentatively reads TRBD1 or TRBD2 (6 bases each). CDR3 length: 17 residues. V was shortened by 2 bases and J by 3 bases, with 17 bases between the two germline ends. The germline V gene encodes CDR1 SGHRS and CDR2 YFSETQ. Written as DNA, the CDR3 is TGCGCCAGCAGCTTCCTTATCCGGGGGCCGGACACCGGGGAGCTGTTTTTT. The encoded protein is CASSFLIRGPDTGELFF.

V and J are TRBV7-9 and TRBJ1-2; D remains unclear. Per germline, CDR1 SEHNR and CDR2 FQNEAQ (reference sequence). The CDR3 has 12 amino acids. Trimming pared 4 bases from V and 8 bases from J, leaving 11 bases between. CDR3 coding DNA: TGTGCCAGCAGCTCAGGACGTGGCGGCTACACCTTC. The encoded protein is CASSSGRGGYTF.

The table lists this clonotype with many counts. The chain combines TRBV2 with TRBJ1-4, with no clear D. The CDR3 sequence is 15 residues long. CDR1 is SNHLY and CDR2 is FYNNEI in the germline V gene. Trimming shortened V by 6 bases and J by 0 bases, and 11 bases separated the two germline ends. CDR3 DNA: TGTGCCAGCAGGTTCGGGCCGGCAACTAATGAAAAACTGTTTTTT. Translating gives CASRFGPATNEKLFF.

The V gene is TRBV11-2, the J gene TRBJ2-5, with TRBD2 as a possible D gene (5 bases). Trimming pared 1 base from V and 4 bases from J, leaving 19 bases between. Germline CDR1 SGHAT, CDR2 FQNNGV. CDR3 length: 17 amino acids. The CDR3 reads CASSLAQPRLGGETQYF. DNA for the CDR3: TGTGCCAGCAGCTTAGCCCAACCTAGACTCGGAGGAGAGACCCAGTACTTC.